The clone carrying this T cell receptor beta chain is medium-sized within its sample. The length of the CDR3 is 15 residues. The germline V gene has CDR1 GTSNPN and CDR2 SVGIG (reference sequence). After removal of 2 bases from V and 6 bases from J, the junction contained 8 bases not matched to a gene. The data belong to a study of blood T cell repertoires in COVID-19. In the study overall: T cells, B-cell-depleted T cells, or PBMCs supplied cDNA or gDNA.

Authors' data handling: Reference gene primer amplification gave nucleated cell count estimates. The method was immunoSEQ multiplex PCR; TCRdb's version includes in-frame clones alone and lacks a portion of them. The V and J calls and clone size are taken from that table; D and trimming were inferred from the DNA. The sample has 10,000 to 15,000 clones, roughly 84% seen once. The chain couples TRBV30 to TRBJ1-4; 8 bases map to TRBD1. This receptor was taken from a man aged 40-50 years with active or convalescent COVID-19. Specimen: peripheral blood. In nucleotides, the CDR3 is TGTGCCTGGAGTCGCCCGCGACAGGGGTATGAAAAACTGTTTTTT. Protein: CAWSRPRQGYEKLFF.